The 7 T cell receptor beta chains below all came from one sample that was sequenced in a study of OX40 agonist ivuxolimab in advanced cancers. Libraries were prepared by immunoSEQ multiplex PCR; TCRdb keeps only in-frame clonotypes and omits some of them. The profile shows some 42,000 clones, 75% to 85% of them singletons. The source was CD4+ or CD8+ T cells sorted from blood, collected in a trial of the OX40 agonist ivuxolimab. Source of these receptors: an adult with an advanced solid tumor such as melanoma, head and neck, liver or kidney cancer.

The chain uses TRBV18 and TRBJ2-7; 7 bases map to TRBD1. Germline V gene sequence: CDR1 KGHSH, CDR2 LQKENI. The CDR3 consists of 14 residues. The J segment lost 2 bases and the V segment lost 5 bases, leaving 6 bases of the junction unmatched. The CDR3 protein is CASSAGTDPYEQYF. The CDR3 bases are TGTGCCAGCTCAGCCGGGACAGATCCCTACGAGCAGTACTTC.

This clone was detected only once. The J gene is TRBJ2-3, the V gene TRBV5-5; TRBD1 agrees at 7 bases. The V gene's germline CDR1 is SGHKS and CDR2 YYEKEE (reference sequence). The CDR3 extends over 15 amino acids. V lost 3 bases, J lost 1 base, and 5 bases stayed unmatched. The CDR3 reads CASSSDGQGTDTQYF. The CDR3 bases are TGTGCCAGCAGCTCGGATGGACAGGGCACAGATACGCAGTATTTT.

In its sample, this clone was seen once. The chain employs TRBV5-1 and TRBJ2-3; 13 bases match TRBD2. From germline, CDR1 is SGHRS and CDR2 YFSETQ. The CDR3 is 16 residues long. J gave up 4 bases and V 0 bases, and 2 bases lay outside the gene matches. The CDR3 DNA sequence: TGCGCCAGCAGCTTGGTACTAGCGGGAGGGTCAGATACGCAGTATTTT. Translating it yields CASSLVLAGGSDTQYF.

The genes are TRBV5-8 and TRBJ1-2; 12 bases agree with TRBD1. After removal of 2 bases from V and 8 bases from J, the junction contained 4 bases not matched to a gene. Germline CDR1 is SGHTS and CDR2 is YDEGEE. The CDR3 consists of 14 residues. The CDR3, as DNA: TGTGCCAGCAGCTTCGGGACAGGGGGCGCGGGCTACACCTTC. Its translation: CASSFGTGGAGYTF.

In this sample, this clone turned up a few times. The CDR3 sequence: CASSLDRVYYEQYV. The DNA for the CDR3 is TGTGCCAGCAGCTTGGACAGGGTGTACTACGAGCAGTACGTC. The J gene is TRBJ2-7, the V gene TRBV6-5; 8 bases are a match to TRBD1. The CDR3 contains 14 residues. Per the germline V gene, CDR1 is MNHEY and CDR2 is SVGAGI. The V gene end was trimmed by 6 bases and the J gene end by 3 bases; junction bases not matched to a gene: 7.

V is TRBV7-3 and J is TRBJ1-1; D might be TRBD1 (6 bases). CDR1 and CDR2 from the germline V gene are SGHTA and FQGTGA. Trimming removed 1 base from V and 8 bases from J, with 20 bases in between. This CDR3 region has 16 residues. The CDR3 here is CASSLMWVRGVSEAFF. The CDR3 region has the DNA TGTGCCAGCAGCTTAATGTGGGTCAGGGGAGTATCCGAAGCTTTCTTT. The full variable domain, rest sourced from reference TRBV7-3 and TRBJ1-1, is GAGVSQTPSNKVTEKGKYVELRCDPISGHTALYWYRQSLGQGPEFLIYFQGTGAADDSGLPNDRFFAVRPEGSVSTLKIQRTERGDSAVYLCASSLMWVRGVSEAFFGQGTRLTVV.

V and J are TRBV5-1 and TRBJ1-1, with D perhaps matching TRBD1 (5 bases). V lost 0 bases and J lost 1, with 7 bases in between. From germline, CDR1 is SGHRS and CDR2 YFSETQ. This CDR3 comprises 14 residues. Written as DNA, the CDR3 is TGCGCCAGCAGCTTGGTGGGGGGGAACACTGAAGCTTTCTTT. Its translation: CASSLVGGNTEAFF.